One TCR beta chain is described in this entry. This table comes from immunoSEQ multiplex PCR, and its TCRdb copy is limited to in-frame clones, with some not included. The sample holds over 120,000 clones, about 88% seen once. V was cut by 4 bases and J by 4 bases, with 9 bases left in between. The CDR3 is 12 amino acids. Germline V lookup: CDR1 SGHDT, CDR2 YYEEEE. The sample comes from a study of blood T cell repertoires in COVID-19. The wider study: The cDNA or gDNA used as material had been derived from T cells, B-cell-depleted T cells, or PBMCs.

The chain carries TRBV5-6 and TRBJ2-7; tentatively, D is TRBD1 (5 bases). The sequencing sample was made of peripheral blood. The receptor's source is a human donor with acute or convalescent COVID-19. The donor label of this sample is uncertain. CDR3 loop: CASSQNRYEQYV. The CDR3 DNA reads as TGTGCCAGCAGCCAAAACAGGTACGAGCAGTACGTC.